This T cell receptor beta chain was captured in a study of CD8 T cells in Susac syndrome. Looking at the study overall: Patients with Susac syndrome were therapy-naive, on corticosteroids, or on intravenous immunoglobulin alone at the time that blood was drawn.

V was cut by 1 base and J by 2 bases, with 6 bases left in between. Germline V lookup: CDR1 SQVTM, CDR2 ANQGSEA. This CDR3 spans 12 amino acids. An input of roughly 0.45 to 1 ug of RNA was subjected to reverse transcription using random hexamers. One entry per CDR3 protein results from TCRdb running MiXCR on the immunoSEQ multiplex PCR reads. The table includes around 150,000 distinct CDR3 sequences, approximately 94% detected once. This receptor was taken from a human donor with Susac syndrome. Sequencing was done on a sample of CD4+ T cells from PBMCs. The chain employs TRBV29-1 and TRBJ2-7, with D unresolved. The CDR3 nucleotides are TGCAGCGTTGAAGCGGATACCTACGAGCAGTACTTC. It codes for CSVEADTYEQYF.